The next 3 T cell receptor beta chains were all read from a single sample in a study of T cells after yellow fever vaccination. Via MiXCR, TCRdb re-called the 5' RACE reads, giving one row per CDR3 protein. The table records hundreds of thousands of distinct CDR3 sequences, 13% of them present only once. The specimen comprised PBMCs, sampled on the day of the yellow fever booster vaccination. These receptors were taken from a young man who received the YFV17D yellow fever vaccine.

The chain carries TRBV18 and TRBJ2-7, with 14 bases that match TRBD2. The CDR3 covers 16 residues. Losses at the gene ends were 2 bases for V and 4 bases for J; bases not matched to a gene: 4. The germline V gene has CDR1 KGHSH and CDR2 LQKENI. CDR3 coding DNA: TGTGCCAGCTCACCAGGGACTAGCGGGAGTGGGTACGAGCAGTACTTC. Protein sequence: CASSPGTSGSGYEQYF.

In this sample, this clonotype turned up a few times. The rearrangement uses TRBV6-1 and TRBJ1-4, with D possibly being TRBD1 (5 bases). Trimming removed 7 bases at V and 8 bases at J, with 14 bases between. The CDR3 length is 13 residues. The germline V gene has CDR1 MNHNS and CDR2 SASEGT. CDR3 loop: CASTPGTREKLFF. The CDR3 nucleotides are TGTGCCAGCACTCCCGGGACGAGAGAAAAACTGTTTTTT.

The V call is TRBV12-3 or TRBV12-4, the J call TRBJ2-2; D remains unclear. The CDR3 has 14 residues. The ends were cut back, 8 bases at V and 0 bases at J, with 10 bases in the middle. DNA for the CDR3: TGTGCCAGCGTTGGGCCATCGAACACCGGGGAGCTGTTTTTT. Amino acids: CASVGPSNTGELFF.